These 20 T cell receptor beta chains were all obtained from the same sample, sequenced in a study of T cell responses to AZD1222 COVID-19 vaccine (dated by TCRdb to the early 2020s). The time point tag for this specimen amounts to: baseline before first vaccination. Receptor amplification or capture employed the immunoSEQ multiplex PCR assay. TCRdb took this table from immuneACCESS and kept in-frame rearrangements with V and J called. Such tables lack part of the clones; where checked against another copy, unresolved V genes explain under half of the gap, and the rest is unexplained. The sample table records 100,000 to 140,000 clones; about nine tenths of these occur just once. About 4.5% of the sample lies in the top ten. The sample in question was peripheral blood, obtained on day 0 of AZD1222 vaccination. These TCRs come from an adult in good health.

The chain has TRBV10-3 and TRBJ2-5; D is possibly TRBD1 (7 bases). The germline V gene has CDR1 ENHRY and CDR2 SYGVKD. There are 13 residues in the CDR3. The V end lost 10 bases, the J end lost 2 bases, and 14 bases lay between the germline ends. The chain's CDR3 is CASQPGGQETQYF. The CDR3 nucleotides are TGTGCCAGCCAGCCAGGGGGGCAAGAGACCCAGTACTTC.

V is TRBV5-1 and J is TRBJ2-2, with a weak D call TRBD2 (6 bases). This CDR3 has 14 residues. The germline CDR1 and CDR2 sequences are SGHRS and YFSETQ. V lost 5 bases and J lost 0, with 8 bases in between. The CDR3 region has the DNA TGCGCCAGCAGATGGGACTCGAACACCGGGGAGCTGTTTTTT. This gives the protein CASRWDSNTGELFF. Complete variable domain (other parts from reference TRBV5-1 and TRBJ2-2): KAGVTQTPRYLIKTRGQQVTLSCSPISGHRSVSWYQQTPGQGLQFLFEYFSETQRNKGNFPGRFSGRQFSNSRSEMNVSTLELGDSALYLCASRWDSNTGELFFGEGSRLTVL.

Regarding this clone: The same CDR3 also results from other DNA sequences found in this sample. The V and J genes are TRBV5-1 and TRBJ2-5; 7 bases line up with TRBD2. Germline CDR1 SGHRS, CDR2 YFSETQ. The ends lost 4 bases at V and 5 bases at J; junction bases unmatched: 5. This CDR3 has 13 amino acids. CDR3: CASSPGGGETQYF. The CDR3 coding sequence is TGCGCCAGCAGCCCGGGGGGTGGGGAGACCCAGTACTTC.

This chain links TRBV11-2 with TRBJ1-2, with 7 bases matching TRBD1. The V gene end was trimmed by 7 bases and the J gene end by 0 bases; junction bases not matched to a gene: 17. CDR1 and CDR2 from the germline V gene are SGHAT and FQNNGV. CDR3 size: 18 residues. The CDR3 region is CASTSLRTGTSANYGYTF. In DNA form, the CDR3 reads TGTGCCAGCACCTCTCTGAGGACAGGAACATCTGCTAACTATGGCTACACCTTC.

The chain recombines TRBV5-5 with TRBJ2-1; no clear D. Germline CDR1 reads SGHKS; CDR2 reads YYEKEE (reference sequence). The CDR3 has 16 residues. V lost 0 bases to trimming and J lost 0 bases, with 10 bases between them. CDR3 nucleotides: TGTGCCAGCAGCTTGGATGGGTTTAGCTCCTACAATGAGCAGTTCTTC. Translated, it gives CASSLDGFSSYNEQFF.

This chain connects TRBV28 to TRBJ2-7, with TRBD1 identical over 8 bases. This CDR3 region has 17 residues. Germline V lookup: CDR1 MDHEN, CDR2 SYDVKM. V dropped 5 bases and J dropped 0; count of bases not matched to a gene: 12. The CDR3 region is CASSLVPRDRSSYEQYF. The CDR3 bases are TGTGCCAGCAGTCTTGTCCCCCGGGACAGGAGCTCCTACGAGCAGTACTTC.

The CDR3 loop reads CASSLEVAGGLLGSYNEQFF. The CDR3, as DNA: TGTGCCAGCAGCTTAGAGGTAGCGGGGGGCCTCCTTGGGTCCTACAATGAGCAGTTCTTC. V usage is TRBV13 and J usage is TRBJ2-1; 10 bases align to TRBD2. The trim removed 1 base at V and 1 base at J, leaving 13 bases unmatched. The germline CDR1 and CDR2 sequences are PRHDT and FYEKMQ (reference sequence). The CDR3 contains 20 residues.

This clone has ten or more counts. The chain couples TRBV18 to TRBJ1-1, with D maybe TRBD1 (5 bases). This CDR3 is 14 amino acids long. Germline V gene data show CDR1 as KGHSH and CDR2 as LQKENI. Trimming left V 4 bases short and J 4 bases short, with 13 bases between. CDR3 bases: TGTGCCAGCTCACAAGAGGGGAGTTCCACTGAAGCTTTCTTT. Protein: CASSQEGSSTEAFF.

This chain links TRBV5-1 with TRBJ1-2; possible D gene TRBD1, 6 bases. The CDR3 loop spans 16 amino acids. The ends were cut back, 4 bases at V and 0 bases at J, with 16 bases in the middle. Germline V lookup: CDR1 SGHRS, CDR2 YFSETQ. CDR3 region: CASSAGQLLPNYGYTF. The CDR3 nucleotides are TGCGCCAGCAGCGCAGGACAGCTACTCCCTAACTATGGCTACACCTTC.

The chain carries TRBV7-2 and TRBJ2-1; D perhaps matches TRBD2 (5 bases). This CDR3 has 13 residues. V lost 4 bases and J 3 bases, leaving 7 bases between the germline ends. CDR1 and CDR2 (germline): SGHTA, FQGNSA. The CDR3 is CASSYRDYNEQFF. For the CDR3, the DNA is TGTGCCAGCAGCTATCGGGACTACAATGAGCAGTTCTTC. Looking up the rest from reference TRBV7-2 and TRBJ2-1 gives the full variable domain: GAGVSQSPSNKVTEKGKDVELRCDPISGHTALYWYRQSLGQGLEFLIYFQGNSAPDKSGLPSDRFSAERTGGSVSTLTIQRTQQEDSAVYLCASSYRDYNEQFFGPGTRLTVL.

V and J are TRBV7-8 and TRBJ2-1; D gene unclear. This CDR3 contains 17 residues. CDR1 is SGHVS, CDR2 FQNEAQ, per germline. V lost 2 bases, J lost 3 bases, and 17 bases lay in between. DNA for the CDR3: TGTGCCAGCAGCTTATCTTCGGTTGTTTTTGGCTACAATGAGCAGTTCTTC. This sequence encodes CASSLSSVVFGYNEQFF.

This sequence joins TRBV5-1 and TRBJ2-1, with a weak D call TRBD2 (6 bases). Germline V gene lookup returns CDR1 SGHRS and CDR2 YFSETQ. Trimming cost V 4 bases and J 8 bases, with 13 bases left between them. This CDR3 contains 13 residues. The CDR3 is CASSPGRGDEQFF. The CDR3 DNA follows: TGCGCCAGCAGCCCCGGGCGGGGCGATGAGCAGTTCTTC.

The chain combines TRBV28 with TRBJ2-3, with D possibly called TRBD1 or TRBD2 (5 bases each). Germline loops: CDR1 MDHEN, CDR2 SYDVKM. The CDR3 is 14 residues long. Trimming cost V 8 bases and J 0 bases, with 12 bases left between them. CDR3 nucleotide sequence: TGTGCCAGCCGGAGTGAGGGGAGCACAGATACGCAGTATTTT. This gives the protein CASRSEGSTDTQYF.

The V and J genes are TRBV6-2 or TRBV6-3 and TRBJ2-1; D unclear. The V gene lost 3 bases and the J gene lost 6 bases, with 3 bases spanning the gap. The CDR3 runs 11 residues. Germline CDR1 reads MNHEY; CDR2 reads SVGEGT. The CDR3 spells CASSYANEQFF. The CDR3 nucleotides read TGTGCCAGCAGTTATGCCAATGAGCAGTTCTTC.

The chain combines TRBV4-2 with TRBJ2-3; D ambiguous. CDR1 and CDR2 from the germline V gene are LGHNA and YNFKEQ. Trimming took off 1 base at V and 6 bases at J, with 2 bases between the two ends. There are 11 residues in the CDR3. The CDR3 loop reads CASSQADTQYF. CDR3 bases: TGTGCCAGCAGCCAAGCCGATACGCAGTATTTT.

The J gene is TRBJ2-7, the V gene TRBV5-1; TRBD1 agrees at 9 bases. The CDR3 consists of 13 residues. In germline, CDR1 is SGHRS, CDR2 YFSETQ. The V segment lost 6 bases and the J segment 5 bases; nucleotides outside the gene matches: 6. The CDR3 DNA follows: TGCGCCAGCAAGGACAGGGGTTACGACGAGCAGTACTTC. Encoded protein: CASKDRGYDEQYF. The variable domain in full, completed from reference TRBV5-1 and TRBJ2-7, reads KAGVTQTPRYLIKTRGQQVTLSCSPISGHRSVSWYQQTPGQGLQFLFEYFSETQRNKGNFPGRFSGRQFSNSRSEMNVSTLELGDSALYLCASKDRGYDEQYFGPGTRLTVT.

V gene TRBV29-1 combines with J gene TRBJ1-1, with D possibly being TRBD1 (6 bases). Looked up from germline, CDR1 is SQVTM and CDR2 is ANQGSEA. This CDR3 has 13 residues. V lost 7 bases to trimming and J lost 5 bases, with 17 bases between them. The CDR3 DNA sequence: TGCAGCGCCTCGGAGGGGGGGAATACTGAAGCTTTCTTT. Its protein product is CSASEGGNTEAFF. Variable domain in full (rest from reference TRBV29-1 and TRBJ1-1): SAVISQKPSRDICQRGTSLTIQCQVDSQVTMMFWYRQQPGQSLTLIATANQGSEATYESGFVIDKFPISRPNLTFSTLTVSNMSPEDSSIYLCSASEGGNTEAFFGQGTRLTVV.

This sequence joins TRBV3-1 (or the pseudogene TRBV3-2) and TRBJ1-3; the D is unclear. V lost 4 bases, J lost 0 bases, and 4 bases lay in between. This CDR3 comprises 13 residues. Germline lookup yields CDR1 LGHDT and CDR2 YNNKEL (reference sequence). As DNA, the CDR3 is TGTGCCAGCAGCCTCTACTCTGGAAACACCATATATTTT. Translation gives CASSLYSGNTIYF.

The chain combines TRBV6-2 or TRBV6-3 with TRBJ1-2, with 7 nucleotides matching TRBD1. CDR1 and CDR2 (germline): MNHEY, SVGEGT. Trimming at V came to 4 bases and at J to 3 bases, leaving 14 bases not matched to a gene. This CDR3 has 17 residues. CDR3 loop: CASSSTHPRDSYYGYTF. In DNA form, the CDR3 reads TGTGCCAGCAGTTCAACCCACCCCCGGGACAGCTACTATGGCTACACCTTC.

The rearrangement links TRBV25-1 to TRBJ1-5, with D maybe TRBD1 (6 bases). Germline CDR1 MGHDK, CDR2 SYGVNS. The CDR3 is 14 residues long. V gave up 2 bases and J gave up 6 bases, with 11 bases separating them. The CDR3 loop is CASSENREGQPQHF. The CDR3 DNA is TGTGCCAGCAGTGAAAACAGGGAAGGTCAGCCCCAGCATTTT.